The present TCR beta chain was sequenced within a study of beta chain features in type 1 diabetes. Turning to the study itself: Patients were similar to healthy donors in age and gender (as well as in cell yields). Study findings and constraints: Whether TCRB rearrangement is influenced by HLA type went unresolved here. Shortening that was moderate but significant affected the TCRB CDR3s of Type 1 diabetes patients in all four CD4+ subsets.

On this clone itself: No antigen is known for it. One junction end disagrees with the germline gene, perhaps due to a read error.

Reverse transcribing all isolated RNA meant expressed TCRB transcripts were sequenced. Method: immunoSEQ multiplex PCR; TCRdb's copy keeps in-frame clones and lacks some. The sample yields a few hundred thousand clones, about 11% seen once. CDR3 length: 15 residues. Germline-derived CDR1 and CDR2 are SSHAT and FNYEAQ (reference sequence). The chain has TRBV7-7 and TRBJ2-3, with TRBD1 identical over 8 bases. The sample consisted of naive CD4+ T cells from blood. This clonotype was sampled from a man aged 25-45 years with type 1 diabetes. This CDR3 reads CASSPQGDGTDTQYF. The DNA for the CDR3 is TGTGCTAGCAGCCCACAGGGGGATGGGACAGATACGCAGTATTTT.